This T cell receptor (beta chain) stems from a study of T-cell reconstitution after alpha-beta-depleted transplantation in children. General study findings and limits: From surviving recipient T cells and thymic progenitors came the high day-60 TCRbeta diversity observed in some patients.

A note on this clonotype: The antigen is not known.

It was with unique molecular identifiers that the TCRbeta library was prepared. TCRdb re-called the PCR reads through MiXCR, storing one row per CDR3 protein. This sample has fewer than 700,000 distinct CDR3 sequences; 10% to 15% occur once, and the top ten carry approximately 2%. V shed 3 bases, J shed 9 bases, and the junction held 8 bases outside the gene matches. CDR3 length equals 17 residues. The TCR sequence derives from a male patient younger than 18 who had a stem cell transplant for acute myeloid leukemia, so the T cells may come from the graft donor. The gene calls are TRBV12-3 or TRBV12-4 and TRBJ2-1, with TRBD2 identical over 16 bases. The material was PBMCs, mostly from graft donor cells, obtained 360 days after TCRalphabeta/CD19-depleted stem cell transplant. This chain's CDR3 is CASSFDGTSGRAGEQFF. Here the CDR3 DNA reads TGTGCCAGCAGTTTTGATGGGACTAGCGGGAGGGCCGGTGAGCAGTTCTTC.